The clone carrying this T cell receptor (beta chain) was picked up a small number of times. The antigen is unknown. Germline values: CDR1 PRHDT, CDR2 FYEKMQ (reference sequence). V was pared by 2 bases and J by 3 bases, with 0 bases of the junction left unmatched. The length of the CDR3 is 14 residues. This sample is part of a study of cytomegalovirus exposure and HLA in healthy donors. Study observations and caveats: Relative to equally common others, HLA-associated TCR beta chains showed greater clonal expansion in a later analysis.

60 Vbeta and 13 Jbeta primers were used in PCR. Here immunoSEQ multiplex PCR was the method, and the copy in TCRdb shows in-frame clones only, minus some. The data hold 100,000 to 150,000 clones, with around 80% observed a single time. This chain uses TRBV13 with TRBJ2-2; the match to TRBD2 covers 7 bases. The source material was PBMCs. The source is a man in his forties or fifties in good health and CMV-seronegative. The CDR3 protein is CASSLRGDTGELFF. The CDR3, as DNA: TGTGCCAGCAGCTTACGGGGGGACACCGGGGAGCTGTTTTTT. Drawing the rest from reference TRBV13 and TRBJ2-2, the complete variable domain is AAGVIQSPRHLIKEKRETATLKCYPIPRHDTVYWYQQGPGQDPQFLISFYEKMQSDKGSIPDRFSAQQFSDYHSELNMSSLELGDSALYFCASSLRGDTGELFFGEGSRLTVL.